This record covers a single TCR beta chain. These data are taken from a study of T cells after somatic rescue of genetic block. CDR1 is SGDLS, CDR2 YYNGEE, per germline. The CDR3 length is 15 residues. V was pared by 0 bases and J by 0 bases, with 9 bases between. Here immunoSEQ multiplex PCR was the method, and the copy in TCRdb shows in-frame clones only, minus some. The sample contains about 110,000 clones, around nine tenths of which appear only once. Sequencing was performed on peripheral blood mononuclear cells (PBMCs). The sequence came from a woman aged 18-30 years. The J gene is TRBJ1-1, the V gene TRBV9, with D unresolved. The CDR3 DNA reads as TGTGCCAGCAGCGTAGGCAGCCCCATGAACACTGAAGCTTTCTTT. Translating it yields CASSVGSPMNTEAFF.